Shown below are 21 T cell receptor beta chains from a single sample sequenced in a study of human T cells and chemical hapten exposure. MiXCR, applied by TCRdb to the RACE reads, yields one record per CDR3 protein. Among about 83,000 distinct CDR3 sequences listed, about 6.8% were seen once. Time point reported: patch test 1, 2 weeks after DPC sensitization. Regarding treatment: therapeutic diphenylcyclopropenone sensitization with weekly scalp DPC. This material consisted of whole blood, taken in connection with sensitization to the hapten diphenylcyclopropenone (DPC). Receptor source: a woman in her twenties or thirties with alopecia areata. Some clones in this sample may be carry-over from other donors' samples.

This clonotype was seen at least ten times. V is TRBV7-9 and J is TRBJ1-4; weak D call: TRBD1 (5 bases). The V gene's germline CDR1 is SEHNR and CDR2 FQNEAQ (reference sequence). CDR3 length equals 15 residues. The V end lost 0 bases, the J end lost 7 bases, and 12 bases lay between the germline ends. The CDR3 DNA is TGTGCCAGCAGCTTAGCGTACCAGGGTGGTGAAAAACTGTTTTTT. The encoded protein is CASSLAYQGGEKLFF.

This clonotype was detected many times. In DNA, the CDR3 is TGTGCCATCAGTGAGTCATTAGCCTACAATGAGCAGTTCTTC. This gives the protein CAISESLAYNEQFF. V and J are TRBV10-3 and TRBJ2-1; D not certain. There are 14 residues in the CDR3. Per the germline V gene, CDR1 is ENHRY and CDR2 is SYGVKD. Trimming stripped 0 bases from V and 2 bases from J, with 5 bases between.

In this sample, this clonotype turned up many times. The chain combines TRBV29-1 with TRBJ2-5, with 7 bases matching TRBD1. The CDR3 extends over 12 amino acids. The V gene end was trimmed by 5 bases and the J gene end by 5 bases; junction bases not matched to a gene: 5. Germline CDR1 and CDR2: SQVTM and ANQGSEA. DNA for the CDR3: TGCAGCGTTCTAGGGACAGCCGAGACCCAGTACTTC. This codes for CSVLGTAETQYF.

A word on this clonotype: A much more abundant neighbour one base away suggests this may be a read error. The rearrangement uses TRBV29-1 and TRBJ1-1; D ambiguous. From germline, CDR1 is SQVTM and CDR2 ANQGSEA. There are 12 residues in the CDR3. Trimming pared 3 bases from V and 0 bases from J, leaving 5 bases between. The CDR3 loop reads CSVDQMNTEAFF. In DNA form, the CDR3 reads TGCAGCGTTGATCAGATGAACACTGAAGCTTTCTTT.

This clonotype occurred a few times. CDR3 nucleotides: TGCGCCAGCAGCTTGGCCGGGCAGGGGTTGGGTGAAGCTTTCTTT. This encodes CASSLAGQGLGEAFF. The chain has TRBV5-1 and TRBJ1-1; possible D gene TRBD1, 6 bases. With 0 bases removed from V and 7 bases from J, the gap between germline ends came to 16 bases. This CDR3 is 15 amino acids long. The germline V gene encodes CDR1 SGHRS and CDR2 YFSETQ.

This clonotype was seen ten or more times. V is TRBV30 and J is TRBJ1-6; tentative D call: TRBD1 (6 bases). The CDR3 loop spans 14 amino acids. Germline values: CDR1 GTSNPN, CDR2 SVGIG (reference sequence). Trimming removed 5 bases at V and 8 bases at J, with 16 bases between. CDR3 DNA: TGTGCCTGGTCCCCGGACAGTAGTTATTCACCCCTCCACTTT. It yields the protein CAWSPDSSYSPLHF.

The V and J genes are TRBV7-9 and TRBJ1-2; D is perhaps TRBD1 (6 bases). This CDR3 is built from 16 residues. Germline V gives CDR1 SEHNR, CDR2 FQNEAQ (reference sequence). V lost 1 base and J lost 2, with 14 bases in between. CDR3 region: CASSLESADRNYGYTF. The CDR3 nucleotides are TGTGCCAGCAGCTTAGAGTCCGCGGACAGAAACTATGGCTACACCTTC. Looking up the rest from reference TRBV7-9 and TRBJ1-2 gives the full variable domain: DTGVSQNPRHKITKRGQNVTFRCDPISEHNRLYWYRQTLGQGPEFLTYFQNEAQLEKSRLLSDRFSAERPKGSFSTLEIQRTEQGDSAMYLCASSLESADRNYGYTFGSGTRLTVV.

V is TRBV12-3 or TRBV12-4 and J is TRBJ2-7, with D possibly matching TRBD2 (5 bases). The CDR3 contains 13 residues. V was cut by 6 bases and J by 5 bases, with 14 bases left in between. The CDR3 here is CASRPHDYHEQYF. CDR3 nucleotide sequence: TGTGCCAGCAGACCCCACGACTACCACGAGCAGTACTTC.

This rearrangement joins TRBV7-9 to TRBJ1-1, with a possible D match to TRBD1 (6 bases). Trimming cost V 6 bases and J 2 bases, with 10 bases left between them. The CDR3 has 13 residues. Germline V gives CDR1 SEHNR, CDR2 FQNEAQ (reference sequence). Here the CDR3 reads CASRVRGNTEAFF. CDR3 nucleotide sequence: TGTGCCAGCAGAGTCAGGGGTAACACTGAAGCTTTCTTT.

There are many counts of this clonotype. For the CDR3, the DNA is TGTGCCAGTAGTAGTGGGATATGGCCCCAGCATTTT. Protein: CASSSGIWPQHF. The chain links TRBV19 to TRBJ1-5; D not resolved. The V end lost 4 bases, the J end lost 9 bases, and 10 bases lay between the germline ends. The CDR3 contains 12 residues. Looked up from germline, CDR1 is LNHDA and CDR2 is SQIVND (reference sequence).

In its sample, this clonotype was seen many times. The chain is built from TRBV12-3 or TRBV12-4 and TRBJ2-5; D unclear. This CDR3 contains 13 residues. The V gene lost 2 bases and the J gene lost 1 base, with 5 bases spanning the gap. CDR3 DNA: TGTGCCAGCAGTTTAAACCGCCAAGAGACCCAGTACTTC. This gives the protein CASSLNRQETQYF.

This clonotype occurred a few times. This rearrangement joins TRBV25-1 to TRBJ1-5; D is uncertain. V was pared by 1 base and J by 5 bases, with 6 bases between. CDR1 MGHDK and CDR2 SYGVNS come from the germline V gene. This CDR3 comprises 13 residues. The CDR3 DNA sequence: TGTGCCAGCAGTGAATCTCGCGATCAGCCCCAGCATTTT. Its translation: CASSESRDQPQHF.

At least ten counts were recorded for this clonotype. The chain joins TRBV20-1 to TRBJ2-7; 9 nucleotides line up with TRBD2. CDR1 and CDR2 from the germline V gene are DFQATT and SNEGSKA (reference sequence). The CDR3 loop spans 15 amino acids. The V segment lost 0 bases and the J segment 7 bases; nucleotides outside the gene matches: 10. The CDR3 DNA reads TGCAGTGCTAGAGATCTTGCGGGGGGGCCTCGGGAGCAGTACTTC. Translated, it gives CSARDLAGGPREQYF.

This clonotype showed up many times. V is TRBV3-1 and J is TRBJ1-4, with a weak D call TRBD1 (5 bases). Trimming took off 1 base at V and 11 bases at J, with 11 bases between the two ends. Germline V CDR1 and CDR2: LGHDT, YNNKEL (reference sequence). The CDR3 contains 13 residues. CDR3 bases: TGTGCCAGCAGCCAAGGCGGCAGGGATAAACTGTTTTTT. Protein sequence: CASSQGGRDKLFF.

This clonotype appeared a few times. The chain combines TRBV7-8 with TRBJ1-1; D not resolved. V lost 1 base to trimming and J lost 1 base, with 10 bases between them. The CDR3 runs 15 residues. Germline V CDR1 and CDR2: SGHVS, FQNEAQ. Here the CDR3 reads CASSLVEYPNTEAFF. The CDR3 DNA sequence: TGTGCCAGCAGCTTAGTGGAGTACCCGAACACTGAAGCTTTCTTT. Looking up the rest from reference TRBV7-8 and TRBJ1-1 gives the full variable domain: GAGVSQSPRYKVAKRGQDVALRCDPISGHVSLFWYQQALGQGPEFLTYFQNEAQLDKSGLPSDRFFAERPEGSVSTLKIQRTQQEDSAVYLCASSLVEYPNTEAFFGQGTRLTVV.

The chain carries TRBV4-2 and TRBJ1-1; a weak D match, TRBD1 (5 bases). This CDR3 spans 14 amino acids. Trimming left V 4 bases short and J 7 bases short, with 16 bases between. Germline CDR1 is LGHNA and CDR2 is YNFKEQ. Here the CDR3 reads CASSPRTRDYEAFF. The CDR3, as DNA: TGTGCCAGCAGCCCCCGGACACGAGACTATGAAGCTTTCTTT.

J is TRBJ1-2 and V is TRBV5-4, with 7 nucleotides matching TRBD1. Germline CDR1 reads SGHNT; CDR2 reads YYREEE (reference sequence). J gave up 3 bases and V 3 bases, and 5 bases lay outside the gene matches. The CDR3 runs to 14 residues. CDR3 sequence: CASSSGGGYYGYTF. In DNA form, the CDR3 reads TGTGCCAGCAGCTCAGGGGGAGGGTACTATGGCTACACCTTC. The whole variable domain, filled in from reference TRBV5-4 and TRBJ1-2, reads ETGVTQSPTHLIKTRGQQVTLRCSSQSGHNTVSWYQQALGQGPQFIFQYYREEENGRGNFPPRFSGLQFPNYSSELNVNALELDDSALYLCASSSGGGYYGYTFGSGTRLTVV.

This clonotype appeared many times. The chain carries TRBV2 and TRBJ1-1, with D possibly being TRBD1 (5 bases). V lost 8 bases and J 0 bases, leaving 13 bases between the germline ends. CDR1 is SNHLY, CDR2 FYNNEI, per germline. This CDR3 region has 14 residues. DNA for the CDR3: TGTGCCAGCGCTAGACAGTACATGAACACTGAAGCTTTCTTT. It codes for CASARQYMNTEAFF.

This clonotype showed up many times. This chain joins TRBV5-1 and TRBJ2-1, with 7 bases that match TRBD2. The CDR3 is 14 residues long. Trimming removed 2 bases from V and 3 bases from J; junction bases left unmatched: 2. Germline-derived CDR1 and CDR2 are SGHRS and YFSETQ. The CDR3 protein is CASSLRDYYNEQFF. The CDR3 DNA sequence: TGCGCCAGCAGCTTACGGGACTACTACAATGAGCAGTTCTTC. The whole variable domain, remainder taken from reference TRBV5-1 and TRBJ2-1, is KAGVTQTPRYLIKTRGQQVTLSCSPISGHRSVSWYQQTPGQGLQFLFEYFSETQRNKGNFPGRFSGRQFSNSRSEMNVSTLELGDSALYLCASSLRDYYNEQFFGPGTRLTVL.

This chain joins TRBV6-2 or TRBV6-3 and TRBJ1-5, with a possible D match to TRBD1 (5 bases). The germline V gene has CDR1 MNHEY and CDR2 SVGEGT. With 0 bases removed from V and 6 bases from J, the gap between germline ends came to 12 bases. This CDR3 spans 15 amino acids. CDR3 amino acids: CASSYSLVGGQPQHF. The CDR3 nucleotides read TGTGCCAGCAGTTACTCCCTGGTGGGGGGTCAGCCCCAGCATTTT.

This clonotype was observed a few times. This chain uses TRBV20-1 with TRBJ1-2; D not resolved. V lost 0 bases to trimming and J lost 2 bases, with 10 bases between them. Germline V gene data show CDR1 as DFQATT and CDR2 as SNEGSKA (reference sequence). The CDR3 spans 14 residues. The chain's CDR3 is CSAREGVGNYGYTF. CDR3 DNA: TGCAGTGCTAGAGAGGGTGTTGGGAACTATGGCTACACCTTC.